These 29 T cell receptor beta chains originate from one sample sequenced in a study of control samples from healthy donors and cancer patients. TCRdb's copy holds only in-frame clones and misses some; the assay was immunoSEQ multiplex PCR. The repertoire holds some 410,000 clones, with 80% to 95% as singletons. The sample consisted of PBMCs. Source of these receptors: a man in his forties with head and neck cancer.

The chain uses TRBV7-2 and TRBJ1-2; TRBD1 agrees at 10 bases. Per the germline V gene, CDR1 is SGHTA and CDR2 is FQGNSA. CDR3 length: 14 residues. Trimming at V came to 7 bases and at J to 8 bases, leaving 10 bases not matched to a gene. The CDR3 sequence is CASKTGQGMGGYTF. The CDR3 DNA is TGTGCCAGCAAGACGGGACAGGGGATGGGAGGCTACACCTTC.

The CDR3 region is CASSFTGSRPFSYYEQYF. As DNA, the CDR3 is TGTGCCAGCAGTTTCACCGGGTCCCGACCCTTTAGCTACTACGAGCAGTACTTC. The chain couples TRBV28 to TRBJ2-7; D gene ambiguous. Trimming took 3 bases from V and 3 from J, leaving 24 bases between them. CDR1 is MDHEN, CDR2 SYDVKM, per germline. The length of the CDR3 is 18 residues.

The chain has TRBV6-5 and TRBJ2-7; TRBD1 is a possible D gene (6 bases). The length of the CDR3 is 14 residues. V lost 3 bases, J lost 3 bases, and 12 bases lay in between. Germline-derived CDR1 and CDR2 are MNHEY and SVGAGI. This CDR3 is CASSYTGQGYEQYF. The CDR3 DNA follows: TGTGCCAGCAGTTATACAGGGCAGGGCTACGAGCAGTACTTC.

The chain carries TRBV28 and TRBJ1-4; D call uncertain. In germline, CDR1 is MDHEN, CDR2 SYDVKM. The V end was cut by 3 bases, the J end by 2 bases, with 13 bases between. CDR3 length: 16 amino acids. CDR3 loop: CASSFHGEGTNEKLFF. In DNA, the CDR3 is TGTGCCAGCAGTTTCCACGGGGAGGGTACTAATGAAAAACTGTTTTTT. Variable domain in full (rest from reference TRBV28 and TRBJ1-4): DVKVTQSSRYLVKRTGEKVFLECVQDMDHENMFWYRQDPGLGLRLIYFSYDVKMKEKGDIPEGYSVSREKKERFSLILESASTNQTSMYLCASSFHGEGTNEKLFFGSGTQLSVL.

The chain carries TRBV12-3 or TRBV12-4 and TRBJ1-1, with D hard to call. Trimming pared 3 bases from V and 3 bases from J, leaving 8 bases between. CDR3 length: 13 residues. CDR3 amino acids: CASSFQADTEAFF. The CDR3 DNA reads as TGTGCCAGCAGTTTTCAAGCGGACACTGAAGCTTTCTTT.

The V gene is TRBV4-3, the J gene TRBJ1-2, with D uncertain. CDR1 LGHNA and CDR2 YSLEER come from the germline V gene. V was clipped by 0 bases and J by 4 bases, with 12 bases between them. The CDR3 runs 15 residues. The CDR3 here is CASSQEWEVGYGYTF. In DNA, the CDR3 is TGCGCCAGCAGCCAAGAGTGGGAGGTTGGCTATGGCTACACCTTC.

V and J are TRBV19 and TRBJ2-3; the D is unclear. V dropped 10 bases and J dropped 2 bases, with 19 bases sitting between them. Germline assignment: CDR1 LNHDA and CDR2 SQIVND (reference sequence). This CDR3 is built from 15 residues. This chain's CDR3 is CATTRGSDPTDTQYF. The CDR3 DNA sequence: TGTGCCACCACCCGTGGGTCAGACCCCACAGATACGCAGTATTTT.

This clone was picked up many times. The CDR3 loop reads CASSGWDNEQFF. In DNA, the CDR3 is TGTGCCAGCAGCGGCTGGGACAATGAGCAGTTCTTC. The rearrangement uses TRBV11-3 and TRBJ2-1; D gene uncertain. V was clipped by 5 bases and J by 5 bases, with 7 bases between them. The germline CDR1 and CDR2 sequences are SGHNT and YENEEA. The CDR3 has 12 residues. Using reference TRBV11-3 and TRBJ2-1 for the parts outside the CDR3, the full variable domain is EAGVVQSPRYKIIEKKQPVAFWCNPISGHNTLYWYLQNLGQGPELLIRYENEEAVDDSQLPKDRFSAERLKGVDSTLKIQPAELGDSAVYLCASSGWDNEQFFGPGTRLTVL.

The chain uses TRBV19 and TRBJ2-5; tentative D call: TRBD2 (6 bases). V was cut by 5 bases and J by 5 bases, with 15 bases left in between. Germline loops: CDR1 LNHDA, CDR2 SQIVND (reference sequence). CDR3 size: 14 residues. CDR3 in amino acids: CASSAGFHGETQYF. In DNA form, the CDR3 reads TGTGCCAGTAGTGCGGGATTTCATGGGGAGACCCAGTACTTC.

CDR3 protein: CATSGSQEGSTSEAFF. Here the CDR3 DNA reads TGTGCCACCAGTGGCTCACAGGAAGGGTCTACGTCTGAAGCTTTCTTT. J is TRBJ1-1 and V is TRBV24-1, with D perhaps TRBD1 (5 bases). V was pared by 5 bases and J by 6 bases, with 21 bases between. Germline CDR1 is KGHDR and CDR2 is SFDVKD. The CDR3 length is 16 residues.

The V call is TRBV21-1, the J call TRBJ1-2; TRBD1 is the table's D call, not checked against the DNA. TRBV21-1 is listed as a pseudogene. The CDR3 has 18 amino acids. The CDR3 protein is CATTRRPIGQGRTYGYTF. CDR3 DNA: TGTGCCACAACCCGCCGGCCGATAGGACAGGGAAGAACGTATGGCTACACCTTC.

This clone was detected only once. This chain links TRBV2 with TRBJ1-2, with no clear D. V lost 6 bases to trimming and J lost 4 bases, with 9 bases between them. This CDR3 comprises 12 residues. The germline gives CDR1 SNHLY, CDR2 FYNNEI. The CDR3 reads CASRVGLYGYTF. CDR3 nucleotides: TGTGCCAGCAGGGTAGGGCTCTATGGCTACACCTTC.

The CDR3 here is CASSYPGNLNEQYF. The CDR3 DNA reads as TGTGCCAGCAGTTACCCAGGCAATCTGAACGAGCAGTACTTC. The chain is built from TRBV6-5 and TRBJ2-7; D ambiguous. Trimming pared 2 bases from V and 5 bases from J, leaving 13 bases between. The CDR3 has 14 residues. The germline V gene has CDR1 MNHEY and CDR2 SVGAGI.

The chain joins TRBV5-6 to TRBJ1-1; 10 nucleotides line up with TRBD1. The trim removed 4 bases at V and 0 bases at J, leaving 6 bases unmatched. Germline loops: CDR1 SGHDT, CDR2 YYEEEE. This CDR3 spans 16 amino acids. The CDR3 DNA reads TGTGCCAGCAGCGGCCGACAGGGGGCCATGAACACTGAAGCTTTCTTT. Protein: CASSGRQGAMNTEAFF. The full variable domain, with the rest looked up from reference TRBV5-6 and TRBJ1-1, is DAGVTQSPTHLIKTRGQQVTLRCSPKSGHDTVSWYQQALGQGPQFIFQYYEEEERQRGNFPDRFSGHQFPNYSSELNVNALLLGDSALYLCASSGRQGAMNTEAFFGQGTRLTVV.

The chain couples TRBV10-3 to TRBJ2-2; 9 positions match TRBD2. The germline V gene has CDR1 ENHRY and CDR2 SYGVKD. The CDR3 runs to 15 residues. The V gene end was trimmed by 8 bases and the J gene end by 4 bases; junction bases not matched to a gene: 8. The CDR3 spells CAIGAAGGRTGELFF. The CDR3 coding sequence is TGTGCCATCGGTGCGGCGGGAGGGCGCACCGGGGAGCTGTTTTTT.

This clone was seen a handful of times. The rearrangement links TRBV25-1 to TRBJ1-2; 8 positions agree with TRBD1. The germline V gene encodes CDR1 MGHDK and CDR2 SYGVNS. The CDR3 is made up of 18 amino acids. With 3 bases clipped from V and 3 bases from J, the junction kept 15 bases outside the gene matches. CDR3: CASSDIRQGAQSHYGYTF. CDR3 nucleotides: TGTGCCAGCAGTGACATTCGGCAGGGGGCCCAATCTCACTATGGCTACACCTTC.

This chain connects TRBV24-1 to TRBJ1-4, with TRBD1 matching over 8 bases. CDR1 and CDR2 from the germline V gene are KGHDR and SFDVKD. This CDR3 is built from 15 residues. Germline trimming cut 2 bases from V and 7 bases from J; bases unmatched to any gene: 5. The chain's CDR3 is CATSDSRGPGEKLFF. In DNA form, the CDR3 reads TGTGCCACCAGTGATTCCAGGGGGCCGGGTGAAAAACTGTTTTTT.

The chain combines TRBV5-6 with TRBJ2-5; weak D call: TRBD1 (5 bases). Trimming left V 4 bases short and J 5 bases short, with 15 bases between. Germline V CDR1 and CDR2: SGHDT, YYEEEE. The CDR3 totals 14 residues. CDR3 amino acids: CASSGAAPPETQYF. The CDR3 region has the DNA TGTGCCAGCAGCGGGGCGGCCCCCCCGGAGACCCAGTACTTC.

The chain links TRBV18 to TRBJ1-1, with TRBD1 matching over 7 bases. The V and J ends lost 2 bases and 1 base, in that order; junction bases with no gene match: 7. The V gene's germline CDR1 is KGHSH and CDR2 LQKENI. The CDR3 loop spans 16 amino acids. CDR3 loop: CASSPMAGTANTEAFF. In DNA form, the CDR3 reads TGTGCCAGCTCACCAATGGCTGGGACAGCGAACACTGAAGCTTTCTTT.

The chain has TRBV6-5 and TRBJ1-5; 7 bases map to TRBD1. The V gene end was trimmed by 4 bases and the J gene end by 7 bases; junction bases not matched to a gene: 4. Germline assignment: CDR1 MNHEY and CDR2 SVGAGI. CDR3 length equals 13 residues. The CDR3 region is CASSSGQRQPQHF. The CDR3 DNA sequence: TGTGCCAGCAGTTCGGGACAGCGCCAGCCCCAGCATTTT.

The chain joins TRBV24-1 to TRBJ2-7; D may correspond to TRBD1 or TRBD2 (5 bases each). With 5 bases removed from V and 2 bases from J, the gap between germline ends came to 15 bases. Germline V gene sequence: CDR1 KGHDR, CDR2 SFDVKD. The CDR3 consists of 15 residues. The DNA of the CDR3 is TGTGCCACCAGTGGTGGGGGACCCAACCCCTACGAGCAGTACTTC. Residues: CATSGGGPNPYEQYF.

The V and J genes are TRBV5-1 and TRBJ2-1; TRBD2 matches 9 bases. V gave up 0 bases and J gave up 7 bases; unmatched junction bases: 5. Germline assignment: CDR1 SGHRS and CDR2 YFSETQ. The CDR3 runs to 15 residues. The DNA of the CDR3 is TGCGCCAGCAGCTTGGGCCTAGCGGGAAGTAATGAGCAGTTCTTC. Residues: CASSLGLAGSNEQFF.

This clone was counted a single time. The gene calls are TRBV19 and TRBJ2-3; D is uncertain. The CDR3 length is 14 residues. CDR1 is LNHDA and CDR2 is SQIVND in the germline V gene (reference sequence). V shed 3 bases and J shed 4 bases, with 11 bases lying between them. The CDR3 DNA sequence: TGTGCCAGTAGTATGTCCGGTACGGCAGATACGCAGTATTTT. It encodes CASSMSGTADTQYF.

The V gene is TRBV6-5, the J gene TRBJ1-3, with D tentatively TRBD1 (6 bases). Looked up from germline, CDR1 is MNHEY and CDR2 is SVGAGI. This CDR3 is 15 amino acids long. Trimming cost V 4 bases and J 1 base, with 11 bases left between them. CDR3 residues: CASSSTGMSGNTIYF. CDR3 sequence (DNA): TGTGCCAGCAGTTCCACAGGGATGTCTGGAAACACCATATATTTT.

CDR3 sequence reads: CASSLSGVVQDTQYF. The CDR3 nucleotides read TGTGCCAGCAGCTTATCGGGGGTGGTTCAAGATACGCAGTATTTT. The V gene is TRBV7-2, the J gene TRBJ2-3; a possible D gene is TRBD2 (6 bases). This CDR3 is 15 amino acids long. With 2 bases removed from V and 5 bases from J, the gap between germline ends came to 14 bases. Germline V gene data show CDR1 as SGHTA and CDR2 as FQGNSA.

The chain has TRBV20-1 and TRBJ2-3; D possibly corresponds to TRBD2 (6 bases). The germline V and J ends were trimmed by 3 bases and 4 bases, with 20 bases remaining between them. Germline-derived CDR1 and CDR2 are DFQATT and SNEGSKA (reference sequence). The CDR3 runs to 16 residues. CDR3 coding DNA: TGCAGTGCTAGTGATGGACTACCCCGAGGCCCAGATACGCAGTATTTT. Amino acid sequence: CSASDGLPRGPDTQYF.

The chain employs TRBV9 and TRBJ1-4; no definite D call. This CDR3 has 14 amino acids. V shed 5 bases and J shed 6 bases, with 14 bases lying between them. Germline assignment: CDR1 SGDLS and CDR2 YYNGEE. The CDR3 DNA is TGTGCCAGCAGTGAGGGAAATACGTATGAAAAACTGTTTTTT. This sequence encodes CASSEGNTYEKLFF. The whole variable domain, remainder taken from reference TRBV9 and TRBJ1-4, is DSGVTQTPKHLITATGQRVTLRCSPRSGDLSVYWYQQSLDQGLQFLIQYYNGEERAKGNILERFSAQQFPDLHSELNLSSLELGDSALYFCASSEGNTYEKLFFGSGTQLSVL.

V usage is TRBV7-2 and J usage is TRBJ2-7; D unclear. Germline CDR1 and CDR2: SGHTA and FQGNSA. CDR3 size: 13 residues. The V gene lost 5 bases and the J gene lost 2 bases, with 10 bases spanning the gap. The CDR3 DNA reads as TGTGCCAGCAGCCTCCGAGTAACCTACGAGCAGTACTTC. Its protein is CASSLRVTYEQYF. Combining the CDR3 with reference TRBV7-2 and TRBJ2-7 gives the whole variable domain GAGVSQSPSNKVTEKGKDVELRCDPISGHTALYWYRQSLGQGLEFLIYFQGNSAPDKSGLPSDRFSAERTGGSVSTLTIQRTQQEDSAVYLCASSLRVTYEQYFGPGTRLTVT.

This chain links TRBV19 with TRBJ1-2; D possibly corresponds to TRBD1 (6 bases). This CDR3 contains 16 residues. V was cut by 4 bases and J by 5 bases, with 20 bases left in between. The germline V gene encodes CDR1 LNHDA and CDR2 SQIVND (reference sequence). This CDR3 is CASSKFLGQTFYGYTF. As DNA, the CDR3 is TGTGCCAGTAGTAAATTCCTCGGACAGACATTTTATGGCTACACCTTC.